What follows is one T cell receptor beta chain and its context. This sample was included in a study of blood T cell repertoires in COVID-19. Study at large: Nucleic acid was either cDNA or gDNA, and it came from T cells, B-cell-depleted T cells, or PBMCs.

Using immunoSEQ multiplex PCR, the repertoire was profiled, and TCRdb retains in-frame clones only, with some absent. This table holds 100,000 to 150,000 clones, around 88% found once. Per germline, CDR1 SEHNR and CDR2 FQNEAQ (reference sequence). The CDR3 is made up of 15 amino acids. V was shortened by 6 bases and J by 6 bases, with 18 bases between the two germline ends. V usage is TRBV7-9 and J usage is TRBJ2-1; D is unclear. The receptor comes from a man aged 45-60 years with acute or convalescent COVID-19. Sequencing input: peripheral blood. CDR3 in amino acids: CASRPRLLNLNEQFF. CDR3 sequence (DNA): TGTGCCAGCAGGCCCAGGCTCCTTAACCTCAATGAGCAGTTCTTC.